This paragraph covers one T cell receptor (beta chain) sequence. The antigen remains unidentified. Assay: immunoSEQ multiplex PCR; the TCRdb copy retains only in-frame clones and omits some. The sample consists of some 110,000 clones, approximately 90% of them appearing once. The sample originates from a study of T cell responses to AZD1222 COVID-19 vaccine. As for the study in general: The study pooled second doses at about 4 or about 12 weeks. Overall study results and limits: Epitopes outside B.1.351 and B.1.1.7 mutated regions reportedly drew nearly half of spike TCRs. Donors skewed white British and female; clonal diversity was possibly underestimated.

Germline V gene lookup returns CDR1 SEHNR and CDR2 FQNEAQ (reference sequence). CDR3 length: 14 amino acids. With 1 base clipped from V and 5 bases from J, the junction kept 4 bases outside the gene matches. This sequence originates from an adult in good health. The sequenced sample was peripheral blood, obtained on day 0 of AZD1222 vaccination. The chain recombines TRBV7-9 with TRBJ1-1; 7 bases agree with TRBD1. The CDR3 here is CASSLVLDRTEAFF. CDR3 nucleotide sequence: TGTGCCAGCAGCTTAGTTCTGGACAGGACTGAAGCTTTCTTT.